These 15 T cell receptor beta chains were all obtained from the same sample, sequenced in a study of blood T cell repertoires in COVID-19. Libraries were prepared by immunoSEQ multiplex PCR; TCRdb keeps only in-frame clonotypes and omits some of them. This table has 190,000 or so clones, around 84% appearing once. Sequenced input: peripheral blood. The receptors here all came from a man aged 40-49 years with active or convalescent COVID-19.

The rearrangement links TRBV5-1 to TRBJ2-1, with 7 positions matching TRBD1. V was clipped by 0 bases and J by 6 bases; unmatched bases: 0. CDR3 size: 13 residues. Germline V gene lookup returns CDR1 SGHRS and CDR2 YFSETQ. CDR3 region: CASSLGQGNEQFF. CDR3 in DNA: TGCGCCAGCAGCTTGGGACAGGGCAATGAGCAGTTCTTC.

V gene TRBV6-5 combines with J gene TRBJ1-2; 7 bases are shared with TRBD1. Germline CDR1 reads MNHEY; CDR2 reads SVGAGI. The V gene end was trimmed by 7 bases and the J gene end by 6 bases; junction bases not matched to a gene: 11. The CDR3 has 14 residues. CDR3 in amino acids: CASISFDRAHGYTF. In DNA form, the CDR3 reads TGTGCCAGCATCAGTTTTGACAGGGCCCATGGCTACACCTTC.

The table lists this clone with a count of one. The genes are TRBV15 and TRBJ2-3, with TRBD2 matching over 9 bases. Per germline, CDR1 LNHNV and CDR2 YYDKDF (reference sequence). This CDR3 contains 16 residues. V shed 3 bases, J shed 2 bases, and the junction held 6 bases outside the gene matches. For the CDR3, the DNA is TGTGCCACCAGCAGTGGAGCGGGGGGAGACACAGATACGCAGTATTTT. Protein sequence: CATSSGAGGDTDTQYF.

This rearrangement joins TRBV19 to TRBJ2-5, with D maybe TRBD1 (5 bases). CDR3 length: 15 amino acids. V lost 9 bases and J 2 bases, leaving 19 bases between the germline ends. CDR1 is LNHDA and CDR2 is SQIVND in the germline V gene (reference sequence). The CDR3 DNA reads TGTGCCAGCCCTGACAGCTCAGCCGGTCAAGAGACCCAGTACTTC. Translating gives CASPDSSAGQETQYF. Based on the CDR3 plus reference TRBV19 and TRBJ2-5, the full variable domain is DGGITQSPKYLFRKEGQNVTLSCEQNLNHDAMYWYRQDPGQGLRLIYYSQIVNDFQKGDIAEGYSVSREKKESFPLTVTSAQKNPTAFYLCASPDSSAGQETQYFGPGTRLLVL.

V is TRBV6-1 and J is TRBJ2-1, with 10 bases lining up with TRBD1. The V segment lost 2 bases and the J segment 7 bases; nucleotides outside the gene matches: 5. Germline V gives CDR1 MNHNS, CDR2 SASEGT. CDR3 length equals 15 residues. Written as DNA, the CDR3 is TGTGCCAGCAGTGAACGACAGGGGGCGAGGAATGAGCAGTTCTTC. Protein sequence: CASSERQGARNEQFF.

The rearrangement uses TRBV5-6 and TRBJ2-3; D might be TRBD1 (6 bases). This CDR3 has 14 amino acids. CDR1 and CDR2 from the germline V gene are SGHDT and YYEEEE. V lost 0 bases, J lost 1 base, and 6 bases lay in between. The CDR3 DNA reads as TGTGCCAGCAGCTTGGACAGGGGCACAGATACGCAGTATTTT. It yields the protein CASSLDRGTDTQYF.

This chain uses TRBV13 with TRBJ2-7; 10 bases are shared with TRBD2. Looked up from germline, CDR1 is PRHDT and CDR2 is FYEKMQ (reference sequence). V lost 4 bases and J lost 6; bases outside the gene matches: 12. This CDR3 contains 16 residues. CDR3 nucleotides: TGTGCCAGCAGCTCCCAGCAGCGGGGGGGCTTTTCCGAGCAGTACTTC. Translation gives CASSSQQRGGFSEQYF.

This chain joins TRBV5-1 and TRBJ2-6, with D tentatively TRBD1 (5 bases). Trimming left V 4 bases short and J 2 bases short, with 13 bases between. The CDR3 covers 16 residues. Germline CDR1 reads SGHRS; CDR2 reads YFSETQ. In DNA form, the CDR3 reads TGCGCCAGCAGCCGGACACGATTTACTGGGGCCAACGTCCTGACTTTC. This sequence encodes CASSRTRFTGANVLTF.

This clone was recorded only once. The chain is built from TRBV6-5 and TRBJ1-2; D uncertain. Trimming removed 6 bases from V and 8 bases from J, with 16 bases in between. The germline gives CDR1 MNHEY, CDR2 SVGAGI. CDR3 size: 13 residues. The CDR3 DNA sequence: TGTGCCAGCAGCAAGGACTTTTCACTAGGCTACACCTTC. Protein: CASSKDFSLGYTF.

The chain joins TRBV27 to TRBJ2-7; 7 bases align to TRBD1. The CDR3 has 15 amino acids. Germline CDR1 is MNHEY and CDR2 is SMNVEV (reference sequence). V lost 3 bases and J lost 2; bases outside the gene matches: 7. The CDR3, as DNA: TGTGCCAGCAGTTTTTTGGGGCAGGGGGCCTACGAGCAGTACTTC. Protein product: CASSFLGQGAYEQYF.

The genes are TRBV7-8 and TRBJ2-7, with 7 bases lining up with TRBD1. Germline lookup yields CDR1 SGHVS and CDR2 FQNEAQ. The CDR3 is 14 residues long. Trimming took 2 bases from V and 7 from J; bases not matched to a gene: 8. The CDR3 nucleotides read TGTGCCAGCAGCTTACGCACAGGGGTAAGGGAGCAGTACTTC. Its translation: CASSLRTGVREQYF.

This rearrangement joins TRBV10-3 to TRBJ1-2; TRBD1 matches 9 bases. Trimming cost V 6 bases and J 7 bases; bases outside gene matches: 6. The V gene's germline CDR1 is ENHRY and CDR2 SYGVKD. This CDR3 is built from 13 residues. The CDR3: CAISPGQGRGYTF. Written as DNA, the CDR3 is TGTGCCATCAGCCCGGGACAGGGTCGTGGCTACACCTTC.

The rearrangement joins TRBV7-9 to TRBJ1-1; perhaps TRBD1 as D (6 bases). V lost 2 bases to trimming and J lost 4 bases, with 8 bases between them. The CDR3 runs to 13 residues. The germline CDR1 and CDR2 sequences are SEHNR and FQNEAQ (reference sequence). Here the CDR3 reads CASSLKGGTEAFF. The CDR3 region has the DNA TGTGCCAGCAGCTTAAAAGGGGGCACTGAAGCTTTCTTT. Combining the CDR3 with reference TRBV7-9 and TRBJ1-1 gives the whole variable domain DTGVSQNPRHKITKRGQNVTFRCDPISEHNRLYWYRQTLGQGPEFLTYFQNEAQLEKSRLLSDRFSAERPKGSFSTLEIQRTEQGDSAMYLCASSLKGGTEAFFGQGTRLTVV.

The gene calls are TRBV28 and TRBJ2-7; D call uncertain. V lost 3 bases and J 6 bases, leaving 9 bases between the germline ends. This CDR3 is 12 amino acids long. CDR1 and CDR2 from the germline V gene are MDHEN and SYDVKM. In DNA form, the CDR3 reads TGTGCCAGCAGTTTCCCCCCCTTCGAGCAGTACTTC. This sequence encodes CASSFPPFEQYF. Based on the CDR3 plus reference TRBV28 and TRBJ2-7, the full variable domain is DVKVTQSSRYLVKRTGEKVFLECVQDMDHENMFWYRQDPGLGLRLIYFSYDVKMKEKGDIPEGYSVSREKKERFSLILESASTNQTSMYLCASSFPPFEQYFGPGTRLTVT.

The V and J genes are TRBV18 and TRBJ1-5; D might be TRBD1 (5 bases). In germline, CDR1 is KGHSH, CDR2 LQKENI. CDR3 length: 13 amino acids. V lost 4 bases and J lost 4, with 8 bases in between. CDR3 loop: CASSRDLNQPQHF. In DNA form, the CDR3 reads TGTGCCAGCTCACGGGACTTGAATCAGCCCCAGCATTTT.